Below, 10 T cell receptor beta chains from the same sample are listed, as sequenced in a study of memory CD4+ T cells and cytomegalovirus serostatus. Repertoires were generated with immunoSEQ multiplex PCR, while TCRdb's copy carries only in-frame clones and drops some. Here the sample spans 50,000 to 65,000 clones, 70% to 80% being singletons. Single viable CD3+CD4+CD8-CD45RO+ cells were sorted as the memory CD4+ T cells. What was sequenced was memory CD4+ T cells from blood. The receptor source for this set is an adult in good health and CMV-seronegative.

The chain uses TRBV5-1 and TRBJ2-7, with 9 bases identical to TRBD1. The germline CDR1 and CDR2 sequences are SGHRS and YFSETQ. This CDR3 contains 17 residues. V was clipped by 0 bases and J by 0 bases; unmatched bases: 7. In DNA form, the CDR3 reads TGCGCCAGCAGCTTGGTACAGGGGGCCCACTTCTCCTACGAGCAGTACTTC. This gives the protein CASSLVQGAHFSYEQYF.

The DNA for the CDR3 is TGTGCCAGCAGTTTATGGACCGGGACGGATGGCTACACCTTC. Amino acids: CASSLWTGTDGYTF. The chain combines TRBV28 with TRBJ1-2; tentative D call: TRBD1 (5 bases). The CDR3 length is 14 residues. The ends were cut back, 0 bases at V and 6 bases at J, with 11 bases in the middle. The germline CDR1 and CDR2 sequences are MDHEN and SYDVKM.

This chain uses TRBV5-8 with TRBJ2-5; the D gene is possibly TRBD2 (6 bases). From germline, CDR1 is SGHTS and CDR2 YDEGEE. V was pared by 4 bases and J by 2 bases, with 15 bases between. The CDR3 covers 15 residues. Here the CDR3 reads CASSPTSGLQETQYF. The CDR3 DNA reads as TGTGCCAGCAGCCCAACATCGGGACTTCAAGAGACCCAGTACTTC.

V usage is TRBV14 and J usage is TRBJ2-2; perhaps TRBD1 as D (6 bases). The CDR3 runs to 17 residues. CDR1 is SGHDN, CDR2 FVKESK, per germline. With 5 bases removed from V and 4 bases from J, the gap between germline ends came to 20 bases. The CDR3: CASSSYTGTISTGELFF. The CDR3, as DNA: TGTGCCAGCAGCTCTTATACCGGGACAATCTCCACCGGGGAGCTGTTTTTT.

The V call is TRBV7-9, the J call TRBJ2-3, with 10 bases fitting TRBD2. In germline, CDR1 is SEHNR, CDR2 FQNEAQ (reference sequence). V dropped 5 bases and J dropped 2; count of bases not matched to a gene: 7. The CDR3 runs to 16 residues. The CDR3 sequence: CASSPGLAVSTDTQYF. CDR3 nucleotides: TGTGCCAGCAGCCCAGGACTAGCGGTATCCACAGATACGCAGTATTTT.

This chain links TRBV30 with TRBJ2-1, with D perhaps matching TRBD1 (5 bases). The CDR3 sequence is 13 residues long. The germline CDR1 and CDR2 sequences are GTSNPN and SVGIG (reference sequence). V shed 7 bases and J shed 3 bases, with 13 bases lying between them. CDR3 residues: CASTGDGYNEQFF. The CDR3 coding sequence is TGTGCCTCCACAGGCGACGGCTACAATGAGCAGTTCTTC. Full variable domain (rest looked up from reference TRBV30 and TRBJ2-1): SQTIHQWPATLVQPVGSPLSLECTVEGTSNPNLYWYRQAAGRGLQLLFYSVGIGQISSEVPQNLSASRPQDRQFILSSKKLLLSDSGFYLCASTGDGYNEQFFGPGTRLTVL.

CDR3 residues: CASRKSGHVSETQYF. The CDR3 DNA sequence: TGTGCCAGCAGGAAGTCCGGCCATGTTAGCGAGACCCAGTACTTC. The chain has TRBV2 and TRBJ2-5, with D unresolved. V gave up 6 bases and J gave up 5 bases, with 19 bases separating them. The CDR3 spans 15 residues. Germline assignment: CDR1 SNHLY and CDR2 FYNNEI.

The V call is TRBV6-6, the J call TRBJ1-5; no clear D. CDR1 and CDR2 from the germline V gene are MNHNY and SVGAGI (reference sequence). Trimming cost V 7 bases and J 0 bases, with 10 bases left between them. The CDR3 loop spans 14 amino acids. CDR3 sequence reads: CASTRDYSNQPQHF. CDR3 nucleotide sequence: TGTGCCAGCACCCGTGACTATAGCAATCAGCCCCAGCATTTT.

The chain has TRBV18 and TRBJ1-2; D unclear. The CDR3 runs 14 residues. V was cut by 2 bases and J by 4 bases, with 11 bases left in between. The germline gives CDR1 KGHSH, CDR2 LQKENI. CDR3 sequence (DNA): TGTGCCAGCTCACCATCGGCCTCCGTCTATGGCTACACCTTC. This translates into CASSPSASVYGYTF.

This sequence joins TRBV30 and TRBJ2-7; tentatively, D is TRBD2 (6 bases). The germline V gene encodes CDR1 GTSNPN and CDR2 SVGIG (reference sequence). The V end was cut by 0 bases, the J end by 10 bases, with 13 bases between. This CDR3 comprises 12 residues. The CDR3, as DNA: TGTGCCTGGAGTGTATCCGGGGAGGTCCAGTACTTC. Its protein product is CAWSVSGEVQYF.